These 18 T cell receptor beta chains originate from one sample sequenced in a study of CD8+CD57+ T cells in acquired aplastic anemia. CDR3 and TCR beta VDJ profiling relied on a genomic DNA template. MiXCR, applied by TCRdb to the reads, yields one record per CDR3 protein. The sample has more than 150,000 distinct CDR3 sequences, 40% to 55% seen once; the top ten hold 2.5% to 3.5%. Sequences were obtained from sorted CD4+, CD8+, or CD8+CD57+ T cells (not recorded which) from PBMCs. All receptors come from a human donor in good health.

The chain carries TRBV9 and TRBJ2-7, with unresolved D. Between the trimmed V and J ends, which lost 4 bases and 4 bases, there was a span of 15 bases. In germline, CDR1 is SGDLS, CDR2 YYNGEE. This CDR3 has 14 amino acids. The chain's CDR3 is CASSPRSASYEQYF. The CDR3 region has the DNA TGTGCCAGCAGCCCTCGGTCAGCATCATACGAGCAGTACTTC.

J is TRBJ2-3 and V is TRBV29-1, with 8 bases aligning to TRBD1. Per germline, CDR1 SQVTM and CDR2 ANQGSEA. J was trimmed by 0 bases and V by 5 bases; bases with no gene match: 4. CDR3 size: 14 residues. Written as DNA, the CDR3 is TGCAGCGTTAGAGGACAGGGTAGCACAGATACGCAGTATTTT. Translating gives CSVRGQGSTDTQYF.

In this sample, this clonotype turned up many times. This sequence joins TRBV10-2 and TRBJ1-2; 12 bases fit TRBD1. Trimming removed 3 bases from V and 6 bases from J; junction bases left unmatched: 2. The CDR3 consists of 14 residues. The germline gives CDR1 WSHSY, CDR2 SAAADI. The CDR3 sequence: CASSEGTGGDGYTF. The CDR3 nucleotides read TGCGCCAGCAGTGAAGGGACAGGGGGCGATGGCTACACCTTC.

This clonotype has at least ten counts. This chain links TRBV10-3 with TRBJ2-1; possibly TRBD2 for D (5 bases). V lost 0 bases and J lost 6, with 15 bases in between. This CDR3 spans 16 amino acids. Germline V lookup: CDR1 ENHRY, CDR2 SYGVKD. CDR3 protein: CAISESSLGGGNEQFF. The CDR3 nucleotides read TGTGCCATCAGTGAGTCCTCACTAGGAGGTGGCAATGAGCAGTTCTTC.

The chain carries TRBV10-3 and TRBJ2-3; the match to TRBD2 covers 14 bases. Trimming at V came to 4 bases and at J to 2 bases, leaving 5 bases not matched to a gene. CDR3 length equals 17 residues. The V gene's germline CDR1 is ENHRY and CDR2 SYGVKD. CDR3 DNA: TGTGCCATCAGTGGTGGACTAGCGGGAGGCACCACAGATACGCAGTATTTT. It codes for CAISGGLAGGTTDTQYF.

This clonotype was observed at least ten times. The rearrangement joins TRBV28 to TRBJ2-7, with TRBD2 identical over 7 bases. Trimming at V came to 5 bases and at J to 5 bases, leaving 12 bases not matched to a gene. The CDR3 runs to 15 residues. From germline, CDR1 is MDHEN and CDR2 SYDVKM. This CDR3 is CASSTTREVPNEQYF. The CDR3 nucleotides are TGTGCCAGCAGTACGACCCGGGAGGTCCCCAACGAGCAGTACTTC.

This clonotype was observed once. A much larger clonotype is one base distant, so this may be a read error. The chain carries TRBV11-1 and TRBJ1-2; the D gene is possibly TRBD1 (6 bases). The V gene's germline CDR1 is SGHAT and CDR2 FQDESV (reference sequence). This CDR3 contains 19 residues. The CDR3 region is CASSPQSWQGHFGGYGYAF. The CDR3 nucleotides are TGTGCCAGCAGCCCCCAGTCGTGGCAGGGCCACTTCGGGGGCTATGGCTACGCCTTC.

This chain links TRBV10-3 with TRBJ2-7; TRBD1 aligns across 8 bases. There are 14 residues in the CDR3. The germline gives CDR1 ENHRY, CDR2 SYGVKD. Trimming cost V 3 bases and J 2 bases; bases outside gene matches: 3. This CDR3 is CAISEPDRAYEQYF. The CDR3 coding sequence is TGTGCCATCAGTGAACCGGACAGGGCCTACGAGCAGTACTTC.

This clonotype was counted only a few times. The V call is TRBV2, the J call TRBJ1-5, with D unresolved. Germline values: CDR1 SNHLY, CDR2 FYNNEI. The CDR3 is 15 residues long. Trimming shortened V by 5 bases and J by 5 bases, and 16 bases separated the two germline ends. CDR3 sequence (DNA): TGTGCCAGCAGTTTTGGCCCCGCAGGACATCAGCCCCAGCATTTT. It codes for CASSFGPAGHQPQHF.

The chain recombines TRBV30 with TRBJ1-2; 9 bases fit TRBD1. From germline, CDR1 is GTSNPN and CDR2 SVGIG (reference sequence). The CDR3 is 14 amino acids. After removal of 3 bases from V and 8 bases from J, the junction contained 10 bases not matched to a gene. CDR3: CAWRGQGAGKGYTF. The CDR3 coding sequence is TGTGCCTGGAGGGGACAGGGCGCCGGTAAAGGCTACACCTTC.

This chain joins TRBV20-1 and TRBJ1-5; D gene uncertain. The CDR3 runs to 15 residues. Trimming pared 2 bases from V and 5 bases from J, leaving 16 bases between. Per germline, CDR1 DFQATT and CDR2 SNEGSKA (reference sequence). The CDR3 nucleotides are TGCAGTGCTAGACGTGCGGGAGGGATGTATCAGCCCCAGCATTTT. This codes for CSARRAGGMYQPQHF.

This clonotype has a count of ten or more. The genes are TRBV5-5 and TRBJ1-2; the D gene is possibly TRBD1 (5 bases). Trimming took off 3 bases at V and 1 base at J, with 7 bases between the two ends. Germline V gene sequence: CDR1 SGHKS, CDR2 YYEKEE (reference sequence). CDR3 length: 13 residues. The CDR3: CASSWGYNYGYTF. CDR3 coding DNA: TGTGCCAGCAGCTGGGGGTATAACTATGGCTACACCTTC. The variable domain in full, with the rest retrieved from reference TRBV5-5 and TRBJ1-2, is DAGVTQSPTHLIKTRGQQVTLRCSPISGHKSVSWYQQVLGQGPQFIFQYYEKEERGRGNFPDRFSARQFPNYSSELNVNALLLGDSALYLCASSWGYNYGYTFGSGTRLTVV.

This clonotype appeared many times. The V call is TRBV5-1, the J call TRBJ2-2; D unresolved. The CDR3 totals 16 residues. Between the trimmed V and J ends, which lost 0 bases and 0 bases, there was a span of 9 bases. The germline CDR1 and CDR2 sequences are SGHRS and YFSETQ. The CDR3 DNA reads as TGCGCCAGCAGCTTGGGTGGCGTCGCGAACACCGGGGAGCTGTTTTTT. This translates into CASSLGGVANTGELFF.

This clonotype appeared many times. The chain has TRBV6-1 and TRBJ1-2, with 11 bases that match TRBD1. J was trimmed by 7 bases and V by 6 bases; bases with no gene match: 7. Germline-derived CDR1 and CDR2 are MNHNS and SASEGT. The CDR3 length is 14 residues. CDR3 coding DNA: TGTGCCAGCAGGTGGACAGGGGGCGACTCTGGCTACACCTTC. Its protein product is CASRWTGGDSGYTF.

This chain connects TRBV14 to TRBJ2-3, with D perhaps matching TRBD2 (7 bases). Trimming took 2 bases from V and 0 from J, leaving 12 bases between them. This CDR3 has 16 amino acids. CDR1 SGHDN and CDR2 FVKESK come from the germline V gene. CDR3 amino acids: CASSQSRGPSTDTQYF. CDR3 coding DNA: TGTGCCAGCAGCCAATCGCGGGGGCCCAGCACAGATACGCAGTATTTT. Full variable domain (outside the CDR3, taken from reference TRBV14 and TRBJ2-3): EAGVTQFPSHSVIEKGQTVTLRCDPISGHDNLYWYRRVMGKEIKFLLHFVKESKQDESGMPNNRFLAERTGGTYSTLKVQPAELEDSGVYFCASSQSRGPSTDTQYFGPGTRLTVL.

The rearrangement uses TRBV7-9 and TRBJ1-2; D remains unclear. In germline, CDR1 is SEHNR, CDR2 FQNEAQ (reference sequence). Trimming removed 1 base at V and 5 bases at J, with 8 bases between. The length of the CDR3 is 13 residues. The CDR3 coding sequence is TGTGCCAGCAGCTTAGTCAGCCTTTATGGCTACACCTTC. Translated, it gives CASSLVSLYGYTF.

The chain uses TRBV4-1 and TRBJ1-1; the match to TRBD1 covers 10 bases. The germline V gene encodes CDR1 MGHRA and CDR2 YSYEKL. The CDR3 contains 18 residues. Unmatched junction bases numbered 12, after V lost 0 bases and J lost 5 bases. The CDR3 here is CASSQEPRTGGRGTEAFF. CDR3 coding DNA: TGCGCCAGCAGCCAAGAGCCCCGGACAGGGGGACGAGGGACTGAAGCTTTCTTT.

The gene calls are TRBV25-1 and TRBJ1-6, with D perhaps TRBD1 (6 bases). Trimming stripped 10 bases from V and 7 bases from J, with 17 bases between. Per germline, CDR1 MGHDK and CDR2 SYGVNS. This CDR3 is 14 amino acids long. Here the CDR3 reads CATGRGATNSPLHF. CDR3 bases: TGTGCCACCGGAAGGGGGGCTACCAATTCACCCCTCCACTTT.